The T cell receptor (beta chain) under discussion was sequenced for a study of TIL therapy for anti-PD-1-resistant metastatic lung cancer. Study-wide context: Tumor harvest preceded PD-1/PD-L1 blockade, followed by nivolumab treatment. Tumors carried a median about 1.4 non-synonymous mutations per megabase.

The CDR3 is 14 residues long. Germline CDR1 and CDR2: SGHNT and YYREEE (reference sequence). Germline trimming cut 2 bases from V and 5 bases from J; bases unmatched to any gene: 5. The libraries were made with immunoSEQ v3. TCRdb's copy holds only in-frame clones and misses some; the assay was immunoSEQ multiplex PCR. The table has under 70,000 clones, around nine tenths seen once; the top ten hold 2.5% to 3%. On this clone: Its specificity is not known. The sample holds other DNA sequences that translate to the same CDR3.

General study results and limits: This highly selected cohort may not generalize to typical lung cancer patients.

Time point defined: pre-treatment sample, taken before nivolumab and TIL therapy. The sample in question was blood, obtained at baseline. The V gene is TRBV5-4, the J gene TRBJ1-1; 8 bases fit TRBD1. The clonotype was recovered from a person aged 25-85 years with non-small cell lung cancer. Here the CDR3 reads CASSLTGGDTEAFF. DNA of the CDR3: TGTGCCAGCAGCTTAACAGGGGGGGATACTGAAGCTTTCTTT.